Listed here are 12 T cell receptor beta chains from one sample, sequenced in a study of T cell responses to AZD1222 COVID-19 vaccine. Generated by immunoSEQ multiplex PCR, the TCRdb table keeps only in-frame clones and is missing some. The repertoire holds approximately 130,000 clones, roughly nine tenths seen once, with around a tenth in the top ten. The sequenced sample was peripheral blood, obtained 28 days after the second AZD1222 dose. These receptor sequences come from an adult who received the AZD1222 COVID-19 vaccine.

V gene TRBV7-6 combines with J gene TRBJ1-1; a possible D gene is TRBD1 (6 bases). Per germline, CDR1 SGHVS and CDR2 FNYEAQ. V dropped 5 bases and J dropped 1 base, with 14 bases sitting between them. The CDR3 has 15 residues. The CDR3 coding sequence is TGTGCCAGCAGCACACAACAGGGACGGAACACTGAAGCTTTCTTT. Its translation is CASSTQQGRNTEAFF.

The rearrangement links TRBV29-1 to TRBJ2-5; 8 bases line up with TRBD2. Germline trimming cut 2 bases from V and 4 bases from J; bases unmatched to any gene: 3. Germline CDR1 reads SQVTM; CDR2 reads ANQGSEA. This CDR3 has 13 residues. The CDR3 bases are TGCAGCGTTGAAAAGACTAGCGTAGAGACCCAGTACTTC. Translating it yields CSVEKTSVETQYF.

The V call is TRBV19, the J call TRBJ1-5; no clear D gene. Looked up from germline, CDR1 is LNHDA and CDR2 is SQIVND (reference sequence). CDR3 length equals 12 residues. V was cut by 5 bases and J by 0 bases, with 2 bases left in between. The CDR3 nucleotides read TGTGCCAGTAGTCTTAGCAATCAGCCCCAGCATTTT. Encoded protein: CASSLSNQPQHF.

The chain recombines TRBV18 with TRBJ1-1; tentatively, D is TRBD1 (5 bases). The CDR3 is made up of 13 amino acids. Germline V gives CDR1 KGHSH, CDR2 LQKENI. V was shortened by 3 bases and J by 10 bases, with 15 bases between the two germline ends. The CDR3 region is CASSPRWGTGAFF. The CDR3 DNA sequence: TGTGCCAGCTCACCTCGATGGGGCACCGGAGCTTTCTTT.

V gene TRBV7-6 combines with J gene TRBJ2-3; 7 positions agree with TRBD2. J gave up 3 bases and V 6 bases, and 6 bases lay outside the gene matches. Germline-derived CDR1 and CDR2 are SGHVS and FNYEAQ. The CDR3 is 14 amino acids. The CDR3 DNA is TGTGCCAGCAGACGGAGGGAGGGGACAGATACGCAGTATTTT. Its translation is CASRRREGTDTQYF.

The chain has TRBV7-3 and TRBJ1-1; D might be TRBD1 (5 bases). The germline V and J ends were trimmed by 4 bases and 2 bases, with 8 bases remaining between them. The CDR3 sequence is 13 residues long. Germline CDR1 SGHTA, CDR2 FQGTGA. CDR3 protein: CASSSQGNTEAFF. As DNA, the CDR3 is TGTGCCAGCAGCTCTCAGGGCAACACTGAAGCTTTCTTT.

This chain connects TRBV3-1 (or the pseudogene TRBV3-2) to TRBJ1-2, with D unresolved. CDR3 length equals 11 residues. V dropped 2 bases and J dropped 4 bases, with 2 bases sitting between them. Germline V CDR1 and CDR2: LGHDT, YNNKEL (reference sequence). Here the CDR3 DNA reads TGTGCCAGCAGCCAATCCTATGGCTACACCTTC. Its protein product is CASSQSYGYTF.

J is TRBJ2-1 and V is TRBV7-9; the D call may be TRBD1 or TRBD2 (5 bases each). Per the germline V gene, CDR1 is SEHNR and CDR2 is FQNEAQ (reference sequence). The CDR3 sequence is 16 residues long. The V end lost 4 bases, the J end lost 6 bases, and 19 bases lay between the germline ends. In DNA, the CDR3 is TGTGCCAGCAGCTCGGGACGGCCTTTCCGGACCAATGAGCAGTTCTTC. Its protein product is CASSSGRPFRTNEQFF.

This sequence joins TRBV5-1 and TRBJ1-5; 9 bases align to TRBD1. The CDR3 spans 15 residues. V was clipped by 4 bases and J by 1 base; unmatched bases: 3. CDR1 SGHRS and CDR2 YFSETQ come from the germline V gene. CDR3: CASSEGTGSNQPQHF. The CDR3 nucleotides are TGCGCCAGCAGCGAGGGGACAGGGAGCAATCAGCCCCAGCATTTT.

This chain joins TRBV5-6 and TRBJ1-5; no reliable D call. The CDR3 runs 15 residues. The V gene's germline CDR1 is SGHDT and CDR2 YYEEEE. The V gene lost 2 bases and the J gene lost 2 bases, with 11 bases spanning the gap. CDR3 sequence reads: CASSLGRWGNQPQHF. The CDR3 nucleotides are TGTGCCAGCAGCTTAGGCCGATGGGGCAATCAGCCCCAGCATTTT.

The chain combines TRBV14 with TRBJ1-1; D uncertain. Trimming left V 4 bases short and J 2 bases short, with 17 bases between. CDR3 size: 16 residues. In germline, CDR1 is SGHDN, CDR2 FVKESK. This chain's CDR3 is CASSRRVGSINTEAFF. For the CDR3, the DNA is TGTGCCAGCAGCCGGAGAGTGGGTTCGATTAACACTGAAGCTTTCTTT.

This clone counts as medium-sized (0.01 to 0.1%). V usage is TRBV6-5 and J usage is TRBJ1-1; D unclear. CDR1 and CDR2 from the germline V gene are MNHEY and SVGAGI. The V gene lost 6 bases and the J gene lost 4 bases, with 15 bases spanning the gap. The CDR3 consists of 14 residues. CDR3 DNA: TGTGCCAGCAGCCTTCTTGGGTCAGGCACTGAAGCTTTCTTT. Translated: CASSLLGSGTEAFF.